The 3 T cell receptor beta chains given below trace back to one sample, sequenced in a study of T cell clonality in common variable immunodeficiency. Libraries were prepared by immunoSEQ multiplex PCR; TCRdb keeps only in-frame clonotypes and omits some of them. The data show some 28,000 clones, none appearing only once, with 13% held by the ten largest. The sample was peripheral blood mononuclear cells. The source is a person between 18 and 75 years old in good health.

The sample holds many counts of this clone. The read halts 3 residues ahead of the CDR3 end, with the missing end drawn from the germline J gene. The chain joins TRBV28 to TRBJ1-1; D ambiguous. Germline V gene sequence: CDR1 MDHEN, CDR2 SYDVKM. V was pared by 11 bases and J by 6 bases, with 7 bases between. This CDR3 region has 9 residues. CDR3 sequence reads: CAAGAEAFF. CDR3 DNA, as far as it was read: TGTGCCGCGGGCGCTGAA.

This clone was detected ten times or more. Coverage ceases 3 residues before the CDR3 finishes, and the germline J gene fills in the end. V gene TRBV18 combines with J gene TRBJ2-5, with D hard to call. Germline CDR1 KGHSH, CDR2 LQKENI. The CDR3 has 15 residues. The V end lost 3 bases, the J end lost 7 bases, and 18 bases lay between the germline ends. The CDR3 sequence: CASSPRAAEMGTQYF. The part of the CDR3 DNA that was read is TGTGCCAGCTCACCGCGTGCCGCGGAGATGGGGACC.

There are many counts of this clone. The CDR3 region is CSARKERGELIGTDTQYF. The sequenced part of the CDR3 DNA is TGCAGTGCTAGGAAGGAGCGGGGTGAGCTTATAGGCACAGATACG. The chain recombines TRBV20-1 with TRBJ2-3; 7 nucleotides line up with TRBD2. The read stops 3 residues short of the end of the CDR3; the missing end is completed from the germline J gene. CDR1 and CDR2 (germline): DFQATT, SNEGSKA (reference sequence). V lost 3 bases and J lost 1; bases outside the gene matches: 16. CDR3 length: 18 amino acids.